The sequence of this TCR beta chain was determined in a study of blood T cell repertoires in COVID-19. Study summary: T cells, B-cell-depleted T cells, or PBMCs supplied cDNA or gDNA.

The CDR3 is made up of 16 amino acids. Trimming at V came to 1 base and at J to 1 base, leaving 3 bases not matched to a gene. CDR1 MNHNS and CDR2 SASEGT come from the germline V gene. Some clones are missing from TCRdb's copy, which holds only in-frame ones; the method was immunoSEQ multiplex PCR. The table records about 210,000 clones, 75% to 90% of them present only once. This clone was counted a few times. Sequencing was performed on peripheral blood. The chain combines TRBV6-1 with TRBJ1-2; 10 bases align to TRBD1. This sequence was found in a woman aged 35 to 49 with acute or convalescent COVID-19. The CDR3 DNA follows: TGTGCCAGCAGTGAAGTGACAGGGGGCTTTAACTATGGCTACACCTTC. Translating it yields CASSEVTGGFNYGYTF.